This TCR beta chain stems from a study of lymphopenia after photon versus proton radiotherapy. Study observations and caveats: In patients who died, overall survival fell as post-nadir TCR diversity dropped more. Oligoclonal CD8+ Temra expansion after nadir drove photon patients' diversity drop. Authors raise, but do not show, better survival with proton therapy.

TCRdb keeps only in-frame clones here, not all; method: immunoSEQ multiplex PCR. The sample includes under 65,000 clones, approximately 84% of them seen just once. Concerning this clone itself: Its antigen is not known.

Germline CDR1 and CDR2: SGHNT and YENEEA. V lost 5 bases and J lost 8; bases outside the gene matches: 17. The length of the CDR3 is 17 residues. V usage is TRBV11-3 and J usage is TRBJ2-1; 8 positions agree with TRBD2. Material: peripheral blood, obtained from a patient treated with proton-based radiotherapy. The sequence was collected from a man aged 60-69 years with pancreatic cancer. The CDR3 DNA follows: TGTGCCAGCAGCAAGGGGCCCTCAGCGGGAGTTTTCCATGAGCAGTTCTTC. Its protein is CASSKGPSAGVFHEQFF.